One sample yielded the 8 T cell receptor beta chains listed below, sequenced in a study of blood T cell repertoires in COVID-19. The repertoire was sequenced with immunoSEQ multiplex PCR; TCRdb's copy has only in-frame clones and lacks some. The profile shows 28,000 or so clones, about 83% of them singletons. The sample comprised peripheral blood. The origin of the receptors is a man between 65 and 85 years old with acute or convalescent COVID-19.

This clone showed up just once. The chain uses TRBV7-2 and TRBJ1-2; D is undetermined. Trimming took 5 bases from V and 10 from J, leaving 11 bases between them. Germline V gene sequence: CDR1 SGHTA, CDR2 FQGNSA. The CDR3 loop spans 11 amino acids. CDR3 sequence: CASSQLRTYTF. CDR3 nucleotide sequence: TGTGCCAGCAGCCAACTTCGAACCTACACCTTC.

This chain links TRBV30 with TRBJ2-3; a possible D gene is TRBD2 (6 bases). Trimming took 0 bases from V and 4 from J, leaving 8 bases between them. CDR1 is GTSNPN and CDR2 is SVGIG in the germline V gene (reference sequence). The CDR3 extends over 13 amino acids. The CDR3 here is CAWSVLAADTQYF. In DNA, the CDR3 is TGTGCCTGGAGTGTACTAGCCGCAGATACGCAGTATTTT.

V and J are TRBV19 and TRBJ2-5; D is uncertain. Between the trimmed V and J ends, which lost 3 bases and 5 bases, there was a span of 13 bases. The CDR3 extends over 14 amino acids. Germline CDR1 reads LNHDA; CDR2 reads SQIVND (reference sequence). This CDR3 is CASSMSGFGETQYF. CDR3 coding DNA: TGTGCCAGTAGTATGTCGGGTTTTGGGGAGACCCAGTACTTC. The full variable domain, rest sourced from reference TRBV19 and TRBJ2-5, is DGGITQSPKYLFRKEGQNVTLSCEQNLNHDAMYWYRQDPGQGLRLIYYSQIVNDFQKGDIAEGYSVSREKKESFPLTVTSAQKNPTAFYLCASSMSGFGETQYFGPGTRLLVL.

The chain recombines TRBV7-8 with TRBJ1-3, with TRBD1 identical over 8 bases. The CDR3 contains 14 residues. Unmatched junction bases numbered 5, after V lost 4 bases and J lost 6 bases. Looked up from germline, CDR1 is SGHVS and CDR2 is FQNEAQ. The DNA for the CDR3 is TGTGCCAGCAGCTCCCGGACAGGGACAAACACCATATATTTT. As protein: CASSSRTGTNTIYF.

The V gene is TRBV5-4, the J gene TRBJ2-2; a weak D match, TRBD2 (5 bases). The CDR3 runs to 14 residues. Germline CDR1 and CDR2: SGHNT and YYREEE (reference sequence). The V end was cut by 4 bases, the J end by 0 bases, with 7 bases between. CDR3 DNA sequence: TGTGCCAGCAGCGGGAGAACGAACACCGGGGAGCTGTTTTTT. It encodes CASSGRTNTGELFF. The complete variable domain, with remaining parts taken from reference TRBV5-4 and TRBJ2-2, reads ETGVTQSPTHLIKTRGQQVTLRCSSQSGHNTVSWYQQALGQGPQFIFQYYREEENGRGNFPPRFSGLQFPNYSSELNVNALELDDSALYLCASSGRTNTGELFFGEGSRLTVL.

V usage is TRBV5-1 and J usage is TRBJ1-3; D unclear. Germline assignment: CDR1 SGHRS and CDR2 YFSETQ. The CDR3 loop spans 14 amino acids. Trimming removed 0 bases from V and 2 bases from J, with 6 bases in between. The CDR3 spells CASSLDRTGNTIYF. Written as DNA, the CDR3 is TGCGCCAGCAGCTTGGACAGAACTGGAAACACCATATATTTT. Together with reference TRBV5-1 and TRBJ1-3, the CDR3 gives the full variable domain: KAGVTQTPRYLIKTRGQQVTLSCSPISGHRSVSWYQQTPGQGLQFLFEYFSETQRNKGNFPGRFSGRQFSNSRSEMNVSTLELGDSALYLCASSLDRTGNTIYFGEGSWLTVV.

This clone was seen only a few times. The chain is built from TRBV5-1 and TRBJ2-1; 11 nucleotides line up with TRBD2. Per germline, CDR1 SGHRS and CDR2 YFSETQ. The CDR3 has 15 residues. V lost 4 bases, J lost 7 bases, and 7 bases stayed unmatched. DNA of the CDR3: TGCGCCAGCAGCAGAACTAGCGGGAGCAATAATGAGCAGTTCTTC. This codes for CASSRTSGSNNEQFF. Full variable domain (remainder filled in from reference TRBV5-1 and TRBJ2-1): KAGVTQTPRYLIKTRGQQVTLSCSPISGHRSVSWYQQTPGQGLQFLFEYFSETQRNKGNFPGRFSGRQFSNSRSEMNVSTLELGDSALYLCASSRTSGSNNEQFFGPGTRLTVL.

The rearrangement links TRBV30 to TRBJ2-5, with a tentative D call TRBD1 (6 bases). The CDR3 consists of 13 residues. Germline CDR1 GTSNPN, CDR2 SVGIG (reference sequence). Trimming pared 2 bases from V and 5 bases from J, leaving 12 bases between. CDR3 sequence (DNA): TGTGCCTGGAGTACCAGGGGCGGGGAGACCCAGTACTTC. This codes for CAWSTRGGETQYF.